This T cell receptor beta chain was observed in a study of blood T cell repertoires in COVID-19 (dated by TCRdb to the early 2020s). About the investigation overall: Collaborator samples came from the United States, Italy and Spain and covered acute and convalescent phases of COVID-19. The prospective study material was composed of cDNA or gDNA derived from T cells, B-cell-depleted T cells, or PBMCs. Deeply sampled blood TCRbeta repertoires from subjects exposed to, actively infected with, or recovered from COVID-19 were included in the dataset. The repertoires were released in a freely available public database intended as a resource for research on the immune response to SARS-CoV-2. The samples were drawn from the first 160 participants of the ongoing ImmuneRACE study and from some 1,300 subjects provided by 6 global collaborators. Nearly every sample came with metadata listing a de-identified subject ID, COVID-19 status, age in years and sex. Where available, HLA class I and class II types were taken from metadata supplied by the sample provider and were not determined by assay-based typing. Broad study findings and their caveats: How much clinical and demographic metadata was included differed by source and by participant, and the metadata was provided uncurated.

Collaborating institutions collected whole blood in K2EDTA tubes following their own protocols. Collaborator samples were shipped for TCRbeta analysis as frozen whole blood, isolated PBMCs, or DNA extracted from either sample type. Regarding this clone: Its specific antigen is unknown. No quality values exist for individual bases; no much larger clone is one base distant.

The immunoSEQ Assay, a bias-controlled multiplex PCR, was used to amplify TCRbeta CDR3 regions from genomic DNA. In the authors' own workflow: The number of nucleated cells in each sample was estimated from the amplification of reference gene primers within the assay. Sequence reads were collapsed and filtered to measure the absolute abundance of every unique TCRbeta CDR3 rearrangement. For each sample, productive Simpson clonality was calculated by taking the square root of Simpson's diversity index across productive rearrangements. TCRdb mirrors the immuneACCESS table, restricted to in-frame sequences. Some clones are absent from its copies; in checked studies, under half trace to an unresolved V gene, and the reason for the others is unknown. D and trimming come from the DNA, and the V and J calls and clone size come from that table. For this sample there are under 450,000 clones; about four fifths appear just once. The ten largest clones represent roughly 1.1% of the sample.

V is cut by 3 bases and J by 7 bases, and the space between the germline ends is 18 bases. Inclusive of the bounding cysteine and phenylalanine, the CDR3 is 15 residues long. Here the CDR3 DNA is all that survives: 45 bases in frame from base 1. The germline V gene supplies CDR1 KGHSH and CDR2 LQKENI. The receptor's source is a human donor with acute or convalescent COVID-19. The donor label of this sample is uncertain. The sequenced sample consisted of peripheral blood. Recombination connected TRBV18 to TRBJ1-2; too little of a D gene remains to name it. At the DNA level, the sequence is TGTGCCAGCTCACCCTATAATGGGGAGTTGGTTGGCTACACCTTC. It translates as CASSPYNGELVGYTF.